A selection of T cell receptor beta chains follows, all from one sample in a study of beta chain features in type 1 diabetes. TCRdb keeps only in-frame clones here, not all; method: immunoSEQ multiplex PCR. The sample carries some 660,000 clones, roughly 13% recorded once. Sequencing was done on a sample of naive CD4+ T cells from blood. These receptors were collected from a man between 18 and 35 years old with type 1 diabetes. CDR3s include the opening cysteine and the closing phenylalanine or tryptophan. Each record gives: J gene, D gene, clone size, V gene, CDR3 DNA, CDR3 protein. D genes are given only for firm matches. Clone size appears in some rows only: once, few, many, or a class for an expanded clone.

J: TRBJ2-5
D: NA
size: few
V: TRBV7-2
DNA: TGTGCCAGCAGCTCATCAGGGCCAGGAGAGACCCAGTACTTC
CDR3: CASSSSGPGETQYF

J: TRBJ2-1
D: NA
size: NA
V: TRBV11-1
DNA: TGTGCCAGCAGCCCCCACACCTACAATGAGCAGTTCTTC
CDR3: CASSPHTYNEQFF

J: TRBJ2-7
D: NA
size: NA
V: TRBV6-6
DNA: TGTGCCAGCAGTGCCCAGGGTCACGAGCAGTACTTC
CDR3: CASSAQGHEQYF

J: TRBJ2-1
D: NA
size: few
V: TRBV5-1
DNA: TGCGCCAGCAGCTTCCTGGACGAGCAGTTCTTC
CDR3: CASSFLDEQFF

J: TRBJ1-2
D: NA
size: few
V: TRBV28
DNA: TGTGCCAGCAGCGAGGTAACAGGGAACTATGGCTACACCTTC
CDR3: CASSEVTGNYGYTF

J: TRBJ2-1
D: TRBD1
size: few
V: TRBV5-4
DNA: TGTGCCAGCAGCTTGGCCTGGGGACAGGGGTCCTACAATGAGCAGTTCTTC
CDR3: CASSLAWGQGSYNEQFF

J: TRBJ2-3
D: TRBD2
size: NA
V: TRBV2
DNA: TGTGCCAGCACGGCCCCTAGGGGAGCGGGGGGTCTGTTCGGCGGCACAGATACGCAGTATTTT
CDR3: CASTAPRGAGGLFGGTDTQYF

J: TRBJ2-5
D: TRBD2
size: NA
V: TRBV30
DNA: TGTGCCTGGACACCGGGCGGGGGAGAGACCCAGTACTTC
CDR3: CAWTPGGGETQYF

J: TRBJ1-2
D: NA
size: NA
V: TRBV7-2
DNA: TGTGCCAGCAACCTCTGGGGAGGTAGCTATGGCTACACCTTC
CDR3: CASNLWGGSYGYTF

J: TRBJ2-3
D: TRBD2
size: few
V: TRBV29-1
DNA: TGCAGCGTTGGGACTAGTTCTGCAGAAGCAGATACGCAGTATTTT
CDR3: CSVGTSSAEADTQYF

J: TRBJ1-4
D: TRBD1
size: NA
V: TRBV2
DNA: TGTGCCAGCAGCCTGGAGGACAGGGGATCGGGAAAACTGTTTTTT
CDR3: CASSLEDRGSGKLFF

J: TRBJ2-5
D: NA
size: few
V: TRBV30
DNA: TGTGCCTGGTTACTTAGGGGGACCCAGTACTTC
CDR3: CAWLLRGTQYF

J: TRBJ2-7
D: NA
size: NA
V: TRBV11-2
DNA: TGTGCCAGCAGCTTAGCCAGGGAGATCCCGTACTTC
CDR3: CASSLAREIPYF

J: TRBJ2-3
D: NA
size: NA
V: TRBV5-1
DNA: TGCGCCAGCTTGTCCGGGACACTCAGCACAGATACGCAGTATTTT
CDR3: CASLSGTLSTDTQYF

J: TRBJ1-5
D: NA
size: NA
V: TRBV6-5
DNA: TGTGCCAGCAGTTACACGAAAACTAGCAATCAGCCCCAGCATTTT
CDR3: CASSYTKTSNQPQHF

J: TRBJ1-5
D: NA
size: NA
V: TRBV7-6
DNA: TGTGCCAGCAGCTGGGGAGATAGCAATCAGCCCCAGCATTTT
CDR3: CASSWGDSNQPQHF

J: TRBJ1-5
D: NA
size: NA
V: TRBV30
DNA: TGTGCCTGGAGTCTAACGCTCGGTCGCCAGCCCCAGCATTTT
CDR3: CAWSLTLGRQPQHF

J: TRBJ2-3
D: NA
size: NA
V: TRBV25-1
DNA: TGTGCCAGCAGTGAATGGAGAGGGAGCACAGATACGCAGTATTTT
CDR3: CASSEWRGSTDTQYF

J: TRBJ1-2
D: NA
size: NA
V: TRBV6-1
DNA: TGTGCCAGCAGTGAGTCGGAAAGTAACTATGGCTACACCTTC
CDR3: CASSESESNYGYTF

J: TRBJ2-1
D: NA
size: NA
V: TRBV4-1
DNA: TGCGCCAGCAGCCAAGGGACCTCCTACAATGAGCAGTTCTTC
CDR3: CASSQGTSYNEQFF

J: TRBJ2-5
D: NA
size: NA
V: TRBV2
DNA: TGTGCCAGCAGCCCAAGTCCAAGGGGAGAGACCCAGTACTTC
CDR3: CASSPSPRGETQYF

J: TRBJ2-7
D: TRBD1
size: NA
V: TRBV29-1
DNA: TGCAGCGCTGGGGAAGGGACAGCCTACGAGCAGTACTTC
CDR3: CSAGEGTAYEQYF

J: TRBJ1-4
D: NA
size: few
V: TRBV30
DNA: TGTGCCTGCTCCACCCGGGGCCTGCAGGAAAAACTGTTTTTT
CDR3: CACSTRGLQEKLFF

J: TRBJ1-2
D: NA
size: few
V: TRBV30
DNA: TGTGCCTGGTCGACAGGTGGGGAGAACGGCTACACCTTC
CDR3: CAWSTGGENGYTF

J: TRBJ2-2
D: TRBD2
size: NA
V: TRBV19
DNA: TGTGCCAGTATAAGGGAATACGGGCGGGAGGGCCACACCGGGGAGCTGTTTTTT
CDR3: CASIREYGREGHTGELFF

J: TRBJ2-1
D: NA
size: NA
V: TRBV6-5
DNA: TGTGCCAGCAGTTACCGCGCGAGCTCCTACAATGAGCAGTTCTTC
CDR3: CASSYRASSYNEQFF

J: TRBJ1-1
D: TRBD1
size: few
V: TRBV29-1
DNA: TGCAGCGCCCAGACAGGGCGGGACACTGAAGCTTTCTTT
CDR3: CSAQTGRDTEAFF

J: TRBJ2-1
D: NA
size: few
V: TRBV11-2
DNA: TGTGCCAGCAGTCCGTGGGCGCCAGGTTACTCGTACAATGAGCAGTTCTTC
CDR3: CASSPWAPGYSYNEQFF

J: TRBJ2-4
D: NA
size: few
V: TRBV25-1
DNA: TGTGCCAGCAGTGAATCCCCAGGGTGGGAAAACATTCAGTACTTC
CDR3: CASSESPGWENIQYF

J: TRBJ2-1
D: TRBD1
size: few
V: TRBV5-4
DNA: TGTGCCAGCAGCTCTGCCGGGACAGGGTATAATGAGCAGTTCTTC
CDR3: CASSSAGTGYNEQFF

J: TRBJ2-5
D: NA
size: NA
V: TRBV4-1
DNA: TGCGCCAGCAGCCAATTGGTCGCTAGTTGGGATCCCCAAGAGACCCAGTACTTC
CDR3: CASSQLVASWDPQETQYF

J: TRBJ1-5
D: NA
size: few
V: TRBV23-1
DNA: TGCGCCAGCAGTCAATCGTTGGATCAGCCCCAGCATTTT
CDR3: CASSQSLDQPQHF

J: TRBJ2-7
D: NA
size: NA
V: TRBV20-1
DNA: TGCAGTGCGGAGACGGTCTACGAGCAGTACTTC
CDR3: CSAETVYEQYF

J: TRBJ2-1
D: NA
size: few
V: TRBV4-3
DNA: TGCGCCAGCAGCCAAGCCCCCTCCGGGACTTCCTACAATGAGCAGTTCTTC
CDR3: CASSQAPSGTSYNEQFF

J: TRBJ1-2
D: NA
size: few
V: TRBV30
DNA: TGTGCAGCTAACTATGGCTACACCTTC
CDR3: CAANYGYTF

J: TRBJ1-5
D: NA
size: NA
V: TRBV15
DNA: TGTGCCACCAGCGCCCGGCGAGGGTTCGGCAATCAGCCCCAGCATTTT
CDR3: CATSARRGFGNQPQHF

J: TRBJ2-1
D: TRBD2
size: few
V: TRBV29-1
DNA: TGCAGCACCCGGGCTAGCGGGGGAAATGAGCAGTTCTTC
CDR3: CSTRASGGNEQFF

J: TRBJ2-1
D: TRBD2
size: few
V: TRBV7-2
DNA: TGTGCCAGCAGCCCTAGCGGGCCTTACAATGAGCAGTTCTTC
CDR3: CASSPSGPYNEQFF

J: TRBJ1-5
D: TRBD1
size: few
V: TRBV7-9
DNA: TGTGCCAGCAGCGAAGGACAGGTCAGCAATCAGCCCCAGCATTTT
CDR3: CASSEGQVSNQPQHF

J: TRBJ2-7
D: NA
size: few
V: TRBV15
DNA: TGTGCCACCAGCAGAGCCATGGCGGGGACCTACGAGCAGTACTTC
CDR3: CATSRAMAGTYEQYF

J: TRBJ2-2
D: NA
size: NA
V: TRBV29-1
DNA: TGCAGCGTTGTTTCCCCCCCCGGGGAGCTGTTTTTT
CDR3: CSVVSPPGELFF

J: TRBJ1-4
D: NA
size: few
V: TRBV30
DNA: TGTGCCTGGAGGCGCCGGGACACAGGGAATGAAAAACTGTTTTTT
CDR3: CAWRRRDTGNEKLFF

J: TRBJ2-6
D: TRBD1
size: few
V: TRBV29-1
DNA: TGCAGCGTTGATACAGGGGCAGGGGCCAACGTCCTGACTTTC
CDR3: CSVDTGAGANVLTF

J: TRBJ2-3
D: NA
size: few
V: TRBV4-3
DNA: TGCGCCAGCAGCCCCGACCGGGACATCCTCACAGATACGCAGTATTTT
CDR3: CASSPDRDILTDTQYF

J: TRBJ1-1
D: NA
size: few
V: TRBV14
DNA: TGTGCCAGCAGCCAAAAGGGGAACACTGAAGCTTTCTTT
CDR3: CASSQKGNTEAFF

J: TRBJ1-6
D: TRBD1
size: few
V: TRBV18
DNA: TGTGCCAGCTCACCCCAGACAGGGAATTCACCCCTCCACTTT
CDR3: CASSPQTGNSPLHF

J: TRBJ2-5
D: NA
size: NA
V: TRBV2
DNA: TGTGCCAGCAGTGCCCGGGACAACCAGTACTTC
CDR3: CASSARDNQYF

J: TRBJ2-1
D: TRBD2
size: NA
V: TRBV7-9
DNA: TGTGCCAGCAGCTTCGGAGATAGCGGGACCTCCTACAATGAGCAGTTCTTC
CDR3: CASSFGDSGTSYNEQFF

J: TRBJ2-3
D: NA
size: NA
V: TRBV6-5
DNA: TGTGCCAGCAGTTACCTAGCGACAGATACGCAGTATTTT
CDR3: CASSYLATDTQYF

J: TRBJ2-3
D: NA
size: NA
V: TRBV7-2
DNA: TGTGCCAGCAGCTTTGGTACAGATACGCAGTATTTT
CDR3: CASSFGTDTQYF

J: TRBJ2-6
D: NA
size: few
V: TRBV29-1
DNA: TGCAGCGTTGAACACAGGGACCAGGGGAGTGGGGCCAACGTCCTGACTTTC
CDR3: CSVEHRDQGSGANVLTF

J: TRBJ2-3
D: TRBD2
size: NA
V: TRBV25-1
DNA: TGTGCCAGCAGTTTTAGCGGGAGCAGGACAGATACGCAGTATTTT
CDR3: CASSFSGSRTDTQYF

J: TRBJ1-1
D: NA
size: NA
V: TRBV5-1
DNA: TGCGCCAGCAGCTTGGAGCTACAAATGAACACTGAAGCTTTCTTT
CDR3: CASSLELQMNTEAFF

J: TRBJ2-7
D: NA
size: NA
V: TRBV5-1
DNA: TGCGCCAGCAGCTTGGGGTTTCAGGACGAGCAGTACTTC
CDR3: CASSLGFQDEQYF

J: TRBJ2-7
D: TRBD1
size: NA
V: TRBV30
DNA: TGTGCCGGACAGGGGATGGAGCAGTACTTC
CDR3: CAGQGMEQYF

J: TRBJ2-7
D: NA
size: NA
V: TRBV30
DNA: TGTGCCTGGAGTGTACAATCAGGGGGGTACGAGCAGTACTTC
CDR3: CAWSVQSGGYEQYF

J: TRBJ2-7
D: TRBD2
size: NA
V: TRBV7-7
DNA: TGTGCTAGCAGCTTAGGGCGGGAGGGAGGCGAGCAGTACTTC
CDR3: CASSLGREGGEQYF

J: TRBJ1-1
D: NA
size: few
V: TRBV7-2
DNA: TGTGCCAGCAGCTTGGGTTACCTGAACACTGAAGCTTTCTTT
CDR3: CASSLGYLNTEAFF

J: TRBJ2-5
D: NA
size: few
V: TRBV5-4
DNA: TGTGCCAGCAGCGCCCCTCTTGGGGGCGAGACCCAGTACTTC
CDR3: CASSAPLGGETQYF